This T cell receptor beta chain derives from a study of neurological immune-mediated disorders. By 5'RACE with 10-nucleotide random UMIs, the cDNA was made. From the 5' RACE reads, TCRdb called clonotypes with MiXCR, one entry per CDR3 protein. Of 90,000 to 150,000 distinct CDR3 sequences listed, roughly 3.2% were seen once; the top ten hold 1% to 1.5%. Study-wide results and limits: Multiple sclerosis, the disease with the least TCR clonal expansion, fell below healthy controls, whereas HTLV-1-associated myelopathy showed the most. The study phylogenetically grouped the repertoires of 18 of 34 multiple sclerosis patients into one related-CDR3 cluster, a possible signature. CDR3 amino acid sequences found in expanded clones were never shared across subjects, suggesting private repertoires in all groups.

This clonotype was counted ten times or more. Its target is unknown. The CDR3 consists of 12 residues. The germline V and J ends were trimmed by 5 bases and 7 bases, with 12 bases remaining between them. Germline V gene data show CDR1 as LGHNA and CDR2 as YSLEER. This TCR was recovered from a woman aged 30 to 39 with multiple sclerosis. This chain uses TRBV4-3 with TRBJ2-7, with D unresolved. Sequenced sample: PBMCs. The CDR3 sequence: CASSLGFGEQYF. The CDR3 nucleotides read TGCGCCAGCAGCTTGGGGTTCGGGGAGCAGTACTTC.